The clone carrying this T cell receptor beta chain was seen more than once but under ten times. What it binds is not known. The CDR3 is 13 residues long. Deletions cut 1 base from V and 3 bases from J, with 7 bases between. Germline V gene data show CDR1 as LGHNA and CDR2 as YSLEER. This record comes from a study of blood T cells in healthy people across ages. Then a second PCR, running about 6 to 12 cycles, was carried out with a sample-barcoded 5' primer and a J-beta primer mix. TCRdb fed the 5' RACE reads into MiXCR, producing one record per CDR3 protein. The data show 1.5 million or so distinct CDR3 sequences, with roughly 43% seen just once and approximately 4.1% held by the top ten. Overall study findings and caveats: Donors of long life had a larger count of naive CD4+ cells and greater diversity than aged donors.

The sample taken for sequencing was blood. The chain links TRBV4-3 to TRBJ2-7, with D unresolved. The clonotype originates from a woman aged 18 to 35 in good health. The CDR3 DNA reads as TGCGCCAGCAGCCAAGTGGTCAACTACGAGCAGTACTTC. Translated: CASSQVVNYEQYF.